This is a list of T cell receptor beta chains from one sample in a study of blood T cell repertoires in COVID-19. This table comes from immunoSEQ multiplex PCR, and its TCRdb copy is limited to in-frame clones, with some not included. The data show roughly 180,000 clones, around 82% seen once. The sample comprised PBMCs or T cells enriched from blood (not recorded which). The receptor source for this set is a man between 60 and 75 years old who had recovered from COVID-19. CDR3s include the opening cysteine and the closing phenylalanine or tryptophan. A D gene is named only where the DNA matches it firmly. For some rows the clone size is stated as once, few or many, or as a class when expanded; others skip it.

D: TRBD1; V: TRBV19; size: NA; J: TRBJ2-7; DNA: TGTGCCAGTAGTCTGGCGGACAGGGGGGCGGACGAGCAGTACTTC; CDR3: CASSLADRGADEQYF
D: TRBD2; V: TRBV6-1; size: NA; J: TRBJ2-7; DNA: TGTGCCAGCAGTGAAATGATGCCGGGACTAGCGGTCTACGAGCAGTACTTC; CDR3: CASSEMMPGLAVYEQYF
D: TRBD2; V: TRBV5-5; size: NA; J: TRBJ2-3; DNA: TGTGCCAGCAGCCACGCGGGGAGGGCAGATACGCAGTATTTT; CDR3: CASSHAGRADTQYF
D: TRBD2; V: TRBV7-2; size: NA; J: TRBJ2-3; DNA: TGTGCCAGCAGCTTGACTAGCGAGCAAACAGATACGCAGTATTTT; CDR3: CASSLTSEQTDTQYF
D: TRBD2; V: TRBV27; size: NA; J: TRBJ2-1; DNA: TGTGCCAGCAGTGCGTATACTAGCGGGAGAGGTAATGAGCAGTTCTTC; CDR3: CASSAYTSGRGNEQFF
D: TRBD2; V: TRBV7-2; size: NA; J: TRBJ2-1; DNA: TGTGCCAGCAGCTCCTCTTCGAGGGCGGGAGACAATGAGCAGTTCTTC; CDR3: CASSSSSRAGDNEQFF
D: TRBD1; V: TRBV2; size: NA; J: TRBJ1-1; DNA: TGTGCCAGCAGTGTGGACAGGGGAAGGAGGAACACTGAAGCTTTCTTT; CDR3: CASSVDRGRRNTEAFF
D: TRBD1; V: TRBV9; size: NA; J: TRBJ2-5; DNA: TGTGCCAGCAGCGGGGGACAGGGATCGGAGACCCAGTACTTC; CDR3: CASSGGQGSETQYF
D: TRBD1; V: TRBV5-1; size: NA; J: TRBJ1-6; DNA: TGCGCCAGCAGCTTGGAAGCAGGGGGACTTTCACCCCTCCACTTT; CDR3: CASSLEAGGLSPLHF
D: NA; V: TRBV15; size: NA; J: TRBJ1-5; DNA: TGTGCCACCAGCAGAGATCACCCCGGAGATAATGTCCGCAATCAGCCCCAGCATTTT; CDR3: CATSRDHPGDNVRNQPQHF
D: NA; V: TRBV9; size: NA; J: TRBJ1-3; DNA: TGTGCCAGCAGCGCCACAGGCCGCTCTGGAAACACCATATATTTT; CDR3: CASSATGRSGNTIYF
D: TRBD1; V: TRBV28; size: NA; J: TRBJ2-7; DNA: TGTGCCAGCAGTTTTACCGGGACAGCCGCTACCTACGAGCAGTACTTC; CDR3: CASSFTGTAATYEQYF
D: NA; V: TRBV29-1; size: few; J: TRBJ1-2; DNA: TGCAGCGTTCAAAGCGGGGGAGGCTACACCTTC; CDR3: CSVQSGGGYTF
D: NA; V: TRBV4-1; size: few; J: TRBJ2-7; DNA: TGCGCCAGCAGCCAAGCAATACAGGGCTTCAGCTCCTACGAGCAGTACTTC; CDR3: CASSQAIQGFSSYEQYF
D: NA; V: TRBV7-9; size: NA; J: TRBJ2-3; DNA: TGTGCCAGCAGCCCCGGAGGGGTGTTTAGCACAGATACGCAGTATTTT; CDR3: CASSPGGVFSTDTQYF
D: NA; V: TRBV7-7; size: NA; J: TRBJ2-5; DNA: TGTGCTAGCAGCCGAACCGGGACACCACAAGAGACCCAGTACTTC; CDR3: CASSRTGTPQETQYF
D: NA; V: TRBV4-1; size: NA; J: TRBJ2-2; DNA: TGCGCCAGCAGCGCACGACTAGCCGGGGAGCTGTTTTTT; CDR3: CASSARLAGELFF
D: TRBD2; V: TRBV28; size: NA; J: TRBJ2-7; DNA: TGTGCCAGCAGTACCGCTAGCGGGAGCCGGGAGCAGTACTTC; CDR3: CASSTASGSREQYF
D: NA; V: TRBV19; size: NA; J: TRBJ1-5; DNA: TGTGCCAGTAGTATAGACGGAGGTAGCAATCAGCCCCAGCATTTT; CDR3: CASSIDGGSNQPQHF
D: TRBD2; V: TRBV15; size: NA; J: TRBJ2-3; DNA: TGTGCCACCAGCACACGGACTAGCGGCACAGATACGCAGTATTTT; CDR3: CATSTRTSGTDTQYF
D: TRBD1; V: TRBV19; size: NA; J: TRBJ1-4; DNA: TGTGCCAGTAGTTCACAGGGGGCGGATATAGAAAAACTGTTTTTT; CDR3: CASSSQGADIEKLFF
D: TRBD1; V: TRBV7-9; size: NA; J: TRBJ2-7; DNA: TGTGCCAGCCAATCATCCGTCGGACAGGGGTCACCTTTGCAGTACTTC; CDR3: CASQSSVGQGSPLQYF
D: TRBD1; V: TRBV28; size: few; J: TRBJ1-4; DNA: TGTGCCAGCAGAGAACAGGGGGCCTTTAATGAAAAACTGTTTTTT; CDR3: CASREQGAFNEKLFF
D: TRBD1; V: TRBV6-5; size: few; J: TRBJ1-4; DNA: TGTGCCAGCAGTTATTCACCGGGACAGGGGGAAAAACTGTTTTTT; CDR3: CASSYSPGQGEKLFF
D: NA; V: TRBV12-5; size: many; J: TRBJ2-1; DNA: TGTGCTAGTGGTTTTGGGTCGACCCGGGATGAGCAGTTCTTC; CDR3: CASGFGSTRDEQFF
D: TRBD1; V: TRBV5-6; size: NA; J: TRBJ1-3; DNA: TGTGCCAGCAGCTTCGGCCGCGGACAGGGGTTAAGCTCTGGAAACACCATATATTTT; CDR3: CASSFGRGQGLSSGNTIYF